Described below is a single TCR beta chain sequence and its context. Per the study methods: The authors estimated nucleated cell counts from reference gene primer amplification. The table came from immunoSEQ multiplex PCR; TCRdb's copy has only in-frame clones and leaves some out. That table is the source of V, J and clone size, and D and trimming were worked out from the DNA. Of around 70,000 clones listed, approximately 78% are singletons. This sample is part of a study of blood T cell repertoires in COVID-19. Study details: COVID-19 samples, acute and convalescent, were from the United States, Italy and Spain. Sources were T cells, B-cell-depleted T cells, or PBMCs; the material itself was cDNA or gDNA.

The CDR3 spans 13 residues. Germline V lookup: CDR1 LGHDT, CDR2 YNNKEL (reference sequence). V was cut by 0 bases and J by 3 bases, with 6 bases left in between. The chain joins TRBV3-1 (or the pseudogene TRBV3-2) to TRBJ2-7; no reliable D call. Sequenced: peripheral blood. This TCR derives from a human donor in a cohort sampled during active COVID-19. The CDR3 DNA reads as TGTGCCAGCAGCCAAGATCTAGTCTACGAGCAGTACTTC. Translation gives CASSQDLVYEQYF.